The clone carrying this T cell receptor beta chain was detected only once. Its antigen is not known. Distinct nucleotide sequences in the sample also encode this CDR3. Sequenced by immunoSEQ multiplex PCR; TCRdb stores in-frame clones only, minus some. The profile covers 80,000 to 100,000 clones, with 91% appearing a single time and approximately 0.18% taken by the ten largest. This sample is part of a study of graft-versus-host responses after intestinal transplantation. The overall study: Transplants given to recipients were multivisceral, liver-intestinal, or isolated intestinal. Each patient got anti-thymocyte globulin induction, then tacrolimus and steroids for three to four years.

Germline loops: CDR1 SGHTA, CDR2 FQGNSA. CDR3 length: 13 amino acids. Losses at the gene ends were 4 bases for V and 5 bases for J; bases not matched to a gene: 2. This TCR derives from a human donor who was the organ donor for an intestinal transplant. The sample was unstimulated CD4+ T cells sorted from spleen or lymph node cells, taken before transplant. The rearrangement joins TRBV7-2 to TRBJ2-5, with TRBD1 matching over 9 bases. The CDR3 spells CASSSDRGETQYF. Written as DNA, the CDR3 is TGTGCCAGCAGCTCGGACAGGGGTGAGACCCAGTACTTC. Full variable domain (missing parts from reference TRBV7-2 and TRBJ2-5): GAGVSQSPSNKVTEKGKDVELRCDPISGHTALYWYRQSLGQGLEFLIYFQGNSAPDKSGLPSDRFSAERTGGSVSTLTIQRTQQEDSAVYLCASSSDRGETQYFGPGTRLLVL.